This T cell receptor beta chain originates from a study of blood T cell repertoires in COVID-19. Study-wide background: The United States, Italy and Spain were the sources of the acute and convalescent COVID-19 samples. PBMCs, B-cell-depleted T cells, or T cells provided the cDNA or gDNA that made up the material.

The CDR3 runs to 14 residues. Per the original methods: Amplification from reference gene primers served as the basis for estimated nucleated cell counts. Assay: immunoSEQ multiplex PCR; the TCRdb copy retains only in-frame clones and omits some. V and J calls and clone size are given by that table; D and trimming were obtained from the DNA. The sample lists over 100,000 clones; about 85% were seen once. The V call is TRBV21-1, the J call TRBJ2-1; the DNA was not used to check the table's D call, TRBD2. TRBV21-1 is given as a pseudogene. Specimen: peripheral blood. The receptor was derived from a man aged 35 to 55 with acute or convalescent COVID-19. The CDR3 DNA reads TGTGCCAGCAGGGGACTAGCGGGGTCCAATGAGCAGTTCTTC. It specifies CASRGLAGSNEQFF.